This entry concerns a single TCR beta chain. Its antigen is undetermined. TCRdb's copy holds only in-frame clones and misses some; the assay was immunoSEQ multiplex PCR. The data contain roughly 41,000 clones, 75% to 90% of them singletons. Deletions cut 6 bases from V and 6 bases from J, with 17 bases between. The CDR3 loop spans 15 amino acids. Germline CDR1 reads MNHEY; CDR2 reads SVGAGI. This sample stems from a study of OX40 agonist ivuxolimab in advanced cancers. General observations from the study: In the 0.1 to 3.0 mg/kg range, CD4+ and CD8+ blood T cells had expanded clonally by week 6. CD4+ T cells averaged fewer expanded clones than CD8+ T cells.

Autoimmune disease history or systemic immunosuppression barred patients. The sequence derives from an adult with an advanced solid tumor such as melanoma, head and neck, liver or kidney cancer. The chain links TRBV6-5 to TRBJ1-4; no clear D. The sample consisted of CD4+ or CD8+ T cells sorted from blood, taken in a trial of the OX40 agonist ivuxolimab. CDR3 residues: CASRPTMAQDEKLFF. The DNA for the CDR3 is TGTGCCAGCAGGCCCACCATGGCCCAGGATGAAAAACTGTTTTTT.